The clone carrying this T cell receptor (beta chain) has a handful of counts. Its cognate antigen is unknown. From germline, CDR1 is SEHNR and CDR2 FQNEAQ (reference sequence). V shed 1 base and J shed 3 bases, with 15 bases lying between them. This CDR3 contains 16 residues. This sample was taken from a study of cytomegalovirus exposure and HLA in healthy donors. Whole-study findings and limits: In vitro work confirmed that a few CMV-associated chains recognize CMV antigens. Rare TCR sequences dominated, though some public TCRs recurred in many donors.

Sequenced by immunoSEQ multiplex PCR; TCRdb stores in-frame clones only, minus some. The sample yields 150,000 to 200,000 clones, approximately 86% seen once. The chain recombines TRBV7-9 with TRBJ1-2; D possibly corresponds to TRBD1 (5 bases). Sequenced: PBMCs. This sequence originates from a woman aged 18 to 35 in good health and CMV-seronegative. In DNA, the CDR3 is TGTGCCAGCAGCTTAGGCTCCGGGGGAGGCGACTATGGCTACACCTTC. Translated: CASSLGSGGGDYGYTF.